The next 29 T cell receptor beta chains were all read from a single sample in a study of OX40 agonist ivuxolimab in advanced cancers. The method was immunoSEQ multiplex PCR; TCRdb's version includes in-frame clones alone and lacks a portion of them. The sample holds roughly 63,000 clones, 89% seen once. This specimen consisted of CD4+ or CD8+ T cells sorted from blood, obtained in a trial of the OX40 agonist ivuxolimab. These receptors all stem from an adult with an advanced solid tumor such as melanoma, head and neck, liver or kidney cancer.

This sequence joins TRBV5-1 and TRBJ2-3, with no clear D. The germline V gene encodes CDR1 SGHRS and CDR2 YFSETQ. CDR3 size: 15 residues. The V gene lost 4 bases and the J gene lost 2 bases, with 14 bases spanning the gap. The CDR3 loop reads CASSQSAVDTDTQYF. CDR3 DNA: TGCGCCAGCAGCCAGTCGGCAGTGGACACAGATACGCAGTATTTT.

This sequence joins TRBV15 and TRBJ2-5, with 9 bases matching TRBD2. The V segment lost 7 bases and the J segment 5 bases; nucleotides outside the gene matches: 5. Per germline, CDR1 LNHNV and CDR2 YYDKDF (reference sequence). This CDR3 is 13 amino acids long. The CDR3 nucleotides read TGTGCCACCAAACTAGCGGGTTTGGAGACCCAGTACTTC. Its translation is CATKLAGLETQYF.

The genes are TRBV2 and TRBJ1-2, with TRBD1 as a possible D gene (5 bases). Germline V gene lookup returns CDR1 SNHLY and CDR2 FYNNEI. The CDR3 has 15 residues. Trimming stripped 8 bases from V and 4 bases from J, with 20 bases between. The CDR3, as DNA: TGTGCCAGCGTCCGGGACCTTGGCCGGTCCTATGGCTACACCTTC. Translating it yields CASVRDLGRSYGYTF. Looking up the rest from reference TRBV2 and TRBJ1-2 gives the full variable domain: EPEVTQTPSHQVTQMGQEVILRCVPISNHLYFYWYRQILGQKVEFLVSFYNNEISEKSEIFDDQFSVERPDGSNFTLKIRSTKLEDSAMYFCASVRDLGRSYGYTFGSGTRLTVV.

The rearrangement joins TRBV6-5 to TRBJ2-3, with D possibly matching TRBD2 (5 bases). Germline V gene sequence: CDR1 MNHEY, CDR2 SVGAGI. Trimming took 2 bases from V and 2 from J, leaving 11 bases between them. The CDR3 is 15 amino acids. CDR3 bases: TGTGCCAGCAGTTACAGAGGGAGCAACACAGATACGCAGTATTTT. It encodes CASSYRGSNTDTQYF.

A single count supports this clone. The CDR3: CATGRTGLAGDPYNEQFF. The CDR3 nucleotides are TGCGCCACCGGACGGACGGGACTAGCGGGAGATCCCTACAATGAGCAGTTCTTC. The chain links TRBV5-1 to TRBJ2-1; 14 bases are shared with TRBD2. CDR3 length: 18 amino acids. V was clipped by 9 bases and J by 2 bases; unmatched bases: 13. Germline CDR1 SGHRS, CDR2 YFSETQ.

CDR3 nucleotides: TGTGCCTGGAGAAAGGGGCGGGGTCACTATACGCAGTATTTT. Encoded protein: CAWRKGRGHYTQYF. This chain links TRBV30 with TRBJ2-3; D is possibly TRBD2 (6 bases). Between the trimmed V and J ends, which lost 3 bases and 7 bases, there was a span of 17 bases. The CDR3 has 14 residues. Germline loops: CDR1 GTSNPN, CDR2 SVGIG (reference sequence).

V gene TRBV7-6 combines with J gene TRBJ2-7; 8 bases map to TRBD2. Trimming at V came to 5 bases and at J to 3 bases, leaving 24 bases not matched to a gene. In germline, CDR1 is SGHVS, CDR2 FNYEAQ. This CDR3 region has 20 residues. The CDR3 spells CASSRQKAGEGRLVLYEQYF. The CDR3 DNA sequence: TGTGCCAGCAGCCGACAGAAAGCGGGAGAAGGGAGGCTTGTTCTCTACGAGCAGTACTTC.

This CDR3 is CATSRDRTVVGELFF. The CDR3, as DNA: TGTGCCACCAGCAGAGACCGGACAGTGGTCGGGGAGCTGTTTTTT. V gene TRBV15 combines with J gene TRBJ2-2, with a tentative D call TRBD1 (6 bases). The germline gives CDR1 LNHNV, CDR2 YYDKDF (reference sequence). The CDR3 length is 15 residues. V gave up 0 bases and J gave up 7 bases, with 12 bases separating them.

The rearrangement links TRBV4-2 to TRBJ2-5; 10 nucleotides line up with TRBD1. The CDR3 extends over 16 amino acids. The germline V gene has CDR1 LGHNA and CDR2 YNFKEQ. J gave up 5 bases and V 0 bases, and 6 bases lay outside the gene matches. The CDR3 is CASSQDAGQGSETQYF. DNA of the CDR3: TGTGCCAGCAGCCAAGATGCGGGACAGGGGTCGGAGACCCAGTACTTC.

The chain couples TRBV5-1 to TRBJ1-1; D is undetermined. The CDR3 extends over 12 amino acids. Germline V gene sequence: CDR1 SGHRS, CDR2 YFSETQ. The ends were cut back, 2 bases at V and 5 bases at J, with 7 bases in the middle. CDR3 sequence (DNA): TGCGCCAGCAGCTTCGACATGACTGAAGCTTTCTTT. It codes for CASSFDMTEAFF.

V usage is TRBV4-2 and J usage is TRBJ1-4; possible D gene TRBD1, 5 bases. The germline V gene has CDR1 LGHNA and CDR2 YNFKEQ. The CDR3 is 18 residues long. The V end lost 2 bases, the J end lost 8 bases, and 24 bases lay between the germline ends. CDR3 nucleotide sequence: TGTGCCAGCAGCCAAACCACGGGAGAGGGGAGGTTTGTAGAAAAACTGTTTTTT. Residues: CASSQTTGEGRFVEKLFF.

The rearrangement links TRBV4-1 to TRBJ1-1; 7 nucleotides align to TRBD1. Per the germline V gene, CDR1 is MGHRA and CDR2 is YSYEKL. V shed 1 base and J 3 bases; nucleotides not matched to a gene: 2. The CDR3 extends over 14 amino acids. DNA for the CDR3: TGCGCCAGCAGCCAAGGAACAGGGGACACTGAAGCTTTCTTT. Its translation: CASSQGTGDTEAFF.

A note on this clone: One end of the junction does not line up with germline, which may come from a read error. This sequence joins TRBV2 and TRBJ1-4; tentatively, D is TRBD1 (5 bases). The length of the CDR3 is 10 residues. The germline gives CDR1 SNHLY, CDR2 FYNNEI. The CDR3 region has the DNA TGTGCCAGCGGTGGGAGGGGACCCCTTTTT. Protein: CASGGRGPLF.

This clone appeared a few times. The chain couples TRBV27 to TRBJ1-2; a possible D gene is TRBD1 (5 bases). CDR3 length equals 14 residues. From germline, CDR1 is MNHEY and CDR2 SMNVEV (reference sequence). V dropped 3 bases and J dropped 8 bases, with 16 bases sitting between them. The CDR3 loop reads CASSFSRAGRGYTF. The CDR3 DNA reads as TGTGCCAGCAGTTTTTCCAGGGCCGGCAGGGGCTACACCTTC.

This clone turned up a few times. The rearrangement uses TRBV30 and TRBJ2-3; tentatively, D is TRBD2 (5 bases). V lost 1 base, J lost 0 bases, and 11 bases lay in between. Germline CDR1 reads GTSNPN; CDR2 reads SVGIG (reference sequence). The length of the CDR3 is 15 residues. The CDR3 DNA sequence: TGTGCCTGGAGTGAGGCGCCGGGGAGCACAGATACGCAGTATTTT. Translated: CAWSEAPGSTDTQYF.

The gene calls are TRBV27 and TRBJ2-1; no firm D call. V lost 5 bases, J lost 6 bases, and 14 bases lay in between. Per germline, CDR1 MNHEY and CDR2 SMNVEV (reference sequence). This CDR3 is built from 14 residues. The DNA of the CDR3 is TGTGCCAGCAGTCCCACATCCCCCAGCAATGAGCAGTTCTTC. Translating it yields CASSPTSPSNEQFF.

This rearrangement joins TRBV7-8 to TRBJ1-5, with D possibly being TRBD1 (6 bases). The V gene lost 4 bases and the J gene lost 6 bases, with 19 bases spanning the gap. There are 16 residues in the CDR3. The germline gives CDR1 SGHVS, CDR2 FQNEAQ. The CDR3 loop reads CASSSAGWGGGQPQHF. Here the CDR3 DNA reads TGTGCCAGCAGCTCCGCCGGATGGGGGGGCGGTCAGCCCCAGCATTTT.

The chain is built from TRBV6-1 and TRBJ1-3; D might be TRBD1 (6 bases). V was clipped by 7 bases and J by 5 bases, with 18 bases between them. The CDR3 is 15 amino acids. Germline V lookup: CDR1 MNHNS, CDR2 SASEGT. The CDR3 region has the DNA TGTGCCAGCAATAACCTAACAGGGAGAAGAAACACCATATATTTT. Translating it yields CASNNLTGRRNTIYF.

CDR3 nucleotide sequence: TGTGCCAGCACATCGAGGGGGGCCGCTCTTAAGCAGTACTTC. It codes for CASTSRGAALKQYF. The chain uses TRBV27 and TRBJ2-7; D assignment may be TRBD1 or TRBD2 (6 bases each). Trimming shortened V by 7 bases and J by 8 bases, and 21 bases separated the two germline ends. The germline V gene has CDR1 MNHEY and CDR2 SMNVEV (reference sequence). There are 14 residues in the CDR3.

J is TRBJ2-1 and V is TRBV7-9, with D perhaps TRBD2 (6 bases). The CDR3 loop spans 16 amino acids. Germline V CDR1 and CDR2: SEHNR, FQNEAQ (reference sequence). V lost 1 base, J lost 4 bases, and 14 bases lay in between. The CDR3 sequence is CASSLGWGVRYNEQFF. The CDR3 nucleotides are TGTGCCAGCAGCTTAGGATGGGGGGTCCGATACAATGAGCAGTTCTTC.

V is TRBV4-1 and J is TRBJ2-7, with TRBD1 matching over 9 bases. Losses at the gene ends were 0 bases for V and 4 bases for J; bases not matched to a gene: 7. CDR3 length equals 16 residues. The germline V gene has CDR1 MGHRA and CDR2 YSYEKL. For the CDR3, the DNA is TGCGCCAGCAGCCAAGATCTTGGACAGGGGTATTACGAGCAGTACTTC. As protein: CASSQDLGQGYYEQYF.

The CDR3 loop reads CASVCFSSYEQYF. The CDR3 nucleotides are TGTGCCAGTGTTTGCTTTAGCTCCTACGAGCAGTACTTC. The chain links TRBV6-4 to TRBJ2-7; D ambiguous. The length of the CDR3 is 13 residues. Trimming removed 9 bases at V and 0 bases at J, with 12 bases between. CDR1 is MRHNA and CDR2 is SNTAGT in the germline V gene.

This clone was seen a single time. The chain couples TRBV27 to TRBJ2-5; no firm D call. The last part of the DNA fits TRBJ2-7 better; the J call may be wrong. Germline V gene data show CDR1 as MNHEY and CDR2 as SMNVEV (reference sequence). The CDR3 covers 14 residues. CDR3 nucleotide sequence: TGTGCCAGCAGAGCCCTTCGCCTTTCCTACGAGCAGTACTTC. Encoded protein: CASRALRLSYEQYF.

The chain has TRBV27 and TRBJ2-7; D unresolved. The V gene's germline CDR1 is MNHEY and CDR2 SMNVEV (reference sequence). V was trimmed by 2 bases and J by 3 bases, leaving 8 bases between them. This CDR3 contains 13 residues. The CDR3 DNA follows: TGTGCCAGCAGTTTACGGCAGTACTACGAGCAGTACTTC. This codes for CASSLRQYYEQYF.

The V and J genes are TRBV9 and TRBJ2-1; 10 positions match TRBD2. Looked up from germline, CDR1 is SGDLS and CDR2 is YYNGEE. The CDR3 has 16 amino acids. J was trimmed by 8 bases and V by 4 bases; bases with no gene match: 12. DNA of the CDR3: TGTGCCAGCAGCCGCTGGGTAGCGGGGGGACAGGATGAGCAGTTCTTC. The encoded protein is CASSRWVAGGQDEQFF.

This clone was observed a few times. This sequence joins TRBV2 and TRBJ2-7; 7 bases match TRBD1. The CDR3 length is 13 residues. From germline, CDR1 is SNHLY and CDR2 FYNNEI. V gave up 6 bases and J gave up 5 bases; unmatched junction bases: 7. The CDR3 reads CASRETGFNEQYF. CDR3 DNA sequence: TGTGCCAGCAGAGAGACAGGGTTCAACGAGCAGTACTTC.

The chain links TRBV7-8 to TRBJ2-3; no firm D call. The CDR3 totals 15 residues. Trimming cost V 2 bases and J 0 bases, with 9 bases left between them. Germline values: CDR1 SGHVS, CDR2 FQNEAQ. The CDR3 protein is CASSLNYFSTDTQYF. The CDR3 nucleotides are TGTGCCAGCAGCTTAAACTACTTTAGCACAGATACGCAGTATTTT.

The chain joins TRBV27 to TRBJ2-1; D gene ambiguous. Trimming stripped 2 bases from V and 7 bases from J, with 6 bases between. Germline CDR1 MNHEY, CDR2 SMNVEV (reference sequence). There are 12 residues in the CDR3. The CDR3 is CASSLLGNEQFF. CDR3 sequence (DNA): TGTGCCAGCAGTTTACTGGGAAATGAGCAGTTCTTC.

V and J are TRBV7-9 and TRBJ1-2; TRBD1 matches 7 bases. The length of the CDR3 is 15 residues. V trimming: 5 bases; J trimming: 4 bases; junction bases outside the gene matches: 10. Per the germline V gene, CDR1 is SEHNR and CDR2 is FQNEAQ (reference sequence). The chain's CDR3 is CASSPRQGEGYGYTF. The CDR3 DNA reads as TGTGCCAGCAGCCCCCGACAGGGCGAAGGCTATGGCTACACCTTC.